This TCR beta chain was retrieved from a study of response to subunit inactivated influenza vaccine. This clonotype was detected a few times. Its cognate antigen is unknown. TCRdb called the RT-PCR reads again in MiXCR, with one record for every CDR3 protein. The sample consists of 530,000 or so distinct CDR3 sequences, about 25% of them appearing once. The study, taken as a whole, reports: Authors suggested each seasonal influenza vaccination recruits few new T cells.

Germline CDR1 is SGHRS and CDR2 is YFSETQ. The CDR3 is made up of 15 amino acids. Trimming pared 1 base from V and 1 base from J, leaving 11 bases between. The starting material was CD4+ T cells sorted from PBMCs, obtained roughly 5 days after vaccination. The source is a middle-aged man who received an inactivated influenza vaccine. The rearrangement uses TRBV5-1 and TRBJ1-1; tentative D call: TRBD1 (6 bases). The CDR3 protein is CASSLNTGRNTEAFF. CDR3 DNA: TGCGCCAGCAGCTTGAACACAGGGAGGAACACTGAAGCTTTCTTT.